Each of the 23 T cell receptor beta chains below was sequenced from the same sample in a study of blood T cell repertoires in COVID-19. Repertoires were generated with immunoSEQ multiplex PCR, while TCRdb's copy carries only in-frame clones and drops some. The sample contains about 30,000 clones, over 75% of which appear only once. Sequenced input: peripheral blood. These receptors were obtained from a man in his 60s with active COVID-19.

The chain recombines TRBV4-1 with TRBJ1-1; TRBD1 matches 9 bases. V lost 4 bases and J lost 0; bases outside the gene matches: 6. This CDR3 comprises 16 residues. Germline V gene data show CDR1 as MGHRA and CDR2 as YSYEKL. CDR3 nucleotides: TGCGCCAGCAGCCCGGGACAGGGACCCATGAACACTGAAGCTTTCTTT. It specifies CASSPGQGPMNTEAFF.

The rearrangement links TRBV18 to TRBJ1-5; D gene ambiguous. The CDR3 loop spans 14 amino acids. The V end lost 1 base, the J end lost 4 bases, and 8 bases lay between the germline ends. CDR1 is KGHSH, CDR2 LQKENI, per germline. The chain's CDR3 is CASSPQPNNQPQHF. The CDR3 bases are TGTGCCAGCTCACCACAGCCCAATAATCAGCCCCAGCATTTT.

V usage is TRBV13 and J usage is TRBJ2-3; D gene ambiguous. The CDR3 length is 16 residues. Germline values: CDR1 PRHDT, CDR2 FYEKMQ (reference sequence). The V gene lost 5 bases and the J gene lost 2 bases, with 17 bases spanning the gap. CDR3 protein: CASSPRISAVTDTQYF. The CDR3, as DNA: TGTGCCAGCAGCCCTCGGATCAGCGCTGTCACAGATACGCAGTATTTT.

The chain has TRBV18 and TRBJ1-2; 11 positions match TRBD1. With V trimmed by 3 bases and J by 2 bases, 2 bases remained unmatched. Germline-derived CDR1 and CDR2 are KGHSH and LQKENI. The CDR3 consists of 15 residues. The CDR3 region is CASSPGQGANYGYTF. The CDR3, as DNA: TGTGCCAGCTCACCCGGACAGGGGGCCAACTATGGCTACACCTTC.

The J gene is TRBJ2-3, the V gene TRBV11-2; 14 bases match TRBD2. CDR1 is SGHAT and CDR2 is FQNNGV in the germline V gene. The CDR3 sequence is 17 residues long. J gave up 3 bases and V 4 bases, and 6 bases lay outside the gene matches. Here the CDR3 DNA reads TGTGCCAGCAGCTCCCGACTAGCGGGAGGGAAGACAGATACGCAGTATTTT. This encodes CASSSRLAGGKTDTQYF.

The gene calls are TRBV18 and TRBJ1-5; D might be TRBD1 (5 bases). Per the germline V gene, CDR1 is KGHSH and CDR2 is LQKENI. Trimming cost V 3 bases and J 2 bases, with 8 bases left between them. CDR3 length: 14 residues. CDR3 in amino acids: CASSPGGGNQPQHF. For the CDR3, the DNA is TGTGCCAGCTCACCCGGGGGTGGCAATCAGCCCCAGCATTTT. The full variable domain, in which reference TRBV18 and TRBJ1-5 provide the parts outside the CDR3, is NAGVMQNPRHLVRRRGQEARLRCSPMKGHSHVYWYRQLPEEGLKFMVYLQKENIIDESGMPKERFSAEFPKEGPSILRIQQVVRGDSAAYFCASSPGGGNQPQHFGDGTRLSIL.

V usage is TRBV6-5 and J usage is TRBJ2-1; 11 bases are a match to TRBD2. Germline V lookup: CDR1 MNHEY, CDR2 SVGAGI. The J segment lost 3 bases and the V segment lost 0 bases, leaving 1 base of the junction unmatched. This CDR3 contains 16 residues. CDR3 in DNA: TGTGCCAGCAGTTACTCCGGGACTAGCGGCTACAATGAGCAGTTCTTC. As protein: CASSYSGTSGYNEQFF.

The chain links TRBV28 to TRBJ2-7; TRBD2 matches at 10 bases. The CDR3 covers 14 residues. The trim removed 2 bases at V and 7 bases at J, leaving 5 bases unmatched. CDR1 is MDHEN, CDR2 SYDVKM, per germline. The CDR3 DNA is TGTGCCAGCAGTTTACTAGCGGGAGTGGGTGAGCAGTACTTC. Amino acids: CASSLLAGVGEQYF.

This chain joins TRBV19 and TRBJ2-5; 10 bases fit TRBD2. The CDR3 runs to 17 residues. The junction had 9 bases not matched to a gene; V was cut back by 1 base and J by 4 bases. Germline-derived CDR1 and CDR2 are LNHDA and SQIVND (reference sequence). The DNA of the CDR3 is TGTGCCAGTAGTATAGTATTCCTAGCGGGAGCAGTAGAGACCCAGTACTTC. Translating it yields CASSIVFLAGAVETQYF.

The chain recombines TRBV27 with TRBJ2-1; TRBD2 agrees at 7 bases. This CDR3 has 15 residues. CDR1 and CDR2 (germline): MNHEY, SMNVEV (reference sequence). V shed 6 bases and J 2 bases; nucleotides not matched to a gene: 7. The CDR3 DNA sequence: TGTGCCAGCAGACGGGGGGAGGGTGCCTACAATGAGCAGTTCTTC. Protein sequence: CASRRGEGAYNEQFF.

The chain links TRBV5-1 to TRBJ2-3; 7 bases are a match to TRBD1. The CDR3 is 16 residues long. The ends lost 4 bases at V and 2 bases at J; junction bases unmatched: 10. CDR1 and CDR2 (germline): SGHRS, YFSETQ. Here the CDR3 DNA reads TGCGCCAGCAGCCAACCTGGGACAGCCTACACAGATACGCAGTATTTT. It yields the protein CASSQPGTAYTDTQYF.

The chain links TRBV27 to TRBJ1-2; D remains unclear. Germline V gives CDR1 MNHEY, CDR2 SMNVEV (reference sequence). The CDR3 is made up of 15 amino acids. Deletions cut 1 base from V and 1 base from J, with 10 bases between. The CDR3 DNA sequence: TGTGCCAGCAGTTTATTACCTCGGGGTAACTATGGCTACACCTTC. Translated, it gives CASSLLPRGNYGYTF.

This chain connects TRBV19 to TRBJ1-5, with TRBD1 identical over 7 bases. The CDR3 consists of 13 residues. J lost 9 bases, V lost 6 bases, and 8 bases had no gene match. CDR1 and CDR2 from the germline V gene are LNHDA and SQIVND (reference sequence). The CDR3 protein is CASSQGGYWPQHF. In DNA form, the CDR3 reads TGTGCCAGTAGCCAGGGGGGATATTGGCCCCAGCATTTT. The full variable domain, completed using reference TRBV19 and TRBJ1-5, is DGGITQSPKYLFRKEGQNVTLSCEQNLNHDAMYWYRQDPGQGLRLIYYSQIVNDFQKGDIAEGYSVSREKKESFPLTVTSAQKNPTAFYLCASSQGGYWPQHFGDGTRLSIL.

The V and J genes are TRBV18 and TRBJ2-2, with 8 bases that match TRBD1. The CDR3 length is 17 residues. V gave up 5 bases and J gave up 3 bases; unmatched junction bases: 11. CDR1 is KGHSH, CDR2 LQKENI, per germline. In DNA, the CDR3 is TGTGCCAGCTCATCGACGACCGGGACAGGTGACACCGGGGAGCTGTTTTTT. Amino acids: CASSSTTGTGDTGELFF.

In this sample, this clone turned up a few times. The CDR3 DNA reads as TGTGCCAGCAGCTTAGTATCGACAATATGGGACTATGGCTACACCTTC. It encodes CASSLVSTIWDYGYTF. The gene calls are TRBV7-9 and TRBJ1-2; D is unresolved. Germline loops: CDR1 SEHNR, CDR2 FQNEAQ (reference sequence). CDR3 length equals 16 residues. V lost 1 base and J 3 bases, leaving 15 bases between the germline ends.

The rearrangement uses TRBV11-2 and TRBJ1-1, with TRBD1 as a possible D gene (6 bases). Germline loops: CDR1 SGHAT, CDR2 FQNNGV. V was cut by 5 bases and J by 1 base, with 11 bases left in between. The CDR3 consists of 14 residues. Here the CDR3 reads CASSPWGRNTEAFF. DNA of the CDR3: TGTGCCAGCAGCCCCTGGGGGCGGAACACTGAAGCTTTCTTT.

The rearrangement links TRBV19 to TRBJ2-4; 7 nucleotides line up with TRBD2. Germline V gene lookup returns CDR1 LNHDA and CDR2 SQIVND (reference sequence). The CDR3 has 14 residues. Unmatched junction bases numbered 3, after V lost 3 bases and J lost 4 bases. The CDR3 region has the DNA TGTGCCAGTAGTATGGGGCGGGAGAAAAACATTCAGTACTTC. Amino acids: CASSMGREKNIQYF.

This clone was recorded once. The junction and the germline gene differ at one end; a read error may be behind it. CDR3 nucleotides: TGTGCTAGCAGCGCAGCGGGAGTTTCCTACAATGAGCAGTTCTTC. Residues: CASSAAGVSYNEQFF. The chain joins TRBV7-7 to TRBJ2-1; 8 bases fit TRBD2. CDR1 and CDR2 from the germline V gene are SSHAT and FNYEAQ (reference sequence). This CDR3 has 15 amino acids.

The chain uses TRBV1 and TRBJ2-1; the DNA was not used to check the table's D call, TRBD2. TRBV1 is tagged as a pseudogene. This CDR3 is 17 amino acids long. CDR3 protein: CTDGGLAGQISYNEQFF. In DNA form, the CDR3 reads TGCACCGACGGGGGACTAGCGGGACAAATTTCCTACAATGAGCAGTTCTTC.

This chain links TRBV18 with TRBJ2-5; D may be TRBD1 (5 bases). V was cut by 6 bases and J by 4 bases, with 15 bases left in between. Per the germline V gene, CDR1 is KGHSH and CDR2 is LQKENI. The CDR3 loop spans 14 amino acids. The CDR3 here is CASSRNEGAETQYF. CDR3 nucleotide sequence: TGTGCCAGCTCCCGAAACGAAGGGGCAGAGACCCAGTACTTC.

The sample holds a few counts of this clone. This chain joins TRBV3-1 (or the pseudogene TRBV3-2) and TRBJ2-7; 8 nucleotides agree with TRBD2. Germline V gene lookup returns CDR1 LGHDT and CDR2 YNNKEL (reference sequence). The CDR3 has 14 residues. With V trimmed by 4 bases and J by 6 bases, 8 bases remained unmatched. CDR3 protein: CASSPTTAGVEQYF. Written as DNA, the CDR3 is TGTGCCAGCAGCCCAACAACAGCGGGAGTCGAGCAGTACTTC.

V usage is TRBV19 and J usage is TRBJ2-1; 8 bases fit TRBD1. Trimming removed 6 bases from V and 9 bases from J; junction bases left unmatched: 19. This CDR3 has 17 residues. The germline V gene has CDR1 LNHDA and CDR2 SQIVND (reference sequence). CDR3 region: CASSESIFGQGLAEQFF. CDR3 DNA: TGTGCCAGTAGCGAATCCATCTTCGGACAGGGACTCGCTGAGCAGTTCTTC.

The chain couples TRBV15 to TRBJ2-1; the match to TRBD2 covers 8 bases. CDR1 is LNHNV, CDR2 YYDKDF, per germline (reference sequence). This CDR3 has 18 residues. V gave up 1 base and J gave up 4 bases; unmatched junction bases: 12. CDR3 sequence: CATSRVPPGGLGYNEQFF. CDR3 nucleotides: TGTGCCACCAGCAGAGTTCCCCCCGGGGGACTAGGATACAATGAGCAGTTCTTC.